Presented here are 2 T cell receptor beta chains from one specimen sequenced in a study of shared clonotypes between healthy human individuals. This table comes from immunoSEQ multiplex PCR, and its TCRdb copy is limited to in-frame clones, with some not included. The sample holds approximately 2,200,000 clones, roughly 91% seen once. Naivety among CD8 cells was defined by CD45RO negativity and positive CCR7 selection, thereby excluding terminally differentiated effector memory CD45RA+ cells. The sample was naive CD8+ T cells from PBMCs. These receptors were taken from a man aged 18 to 29 in good health. Some clones in this sample may be carry-over from other donors' samples.

DNA for the CDR3: TGTGCCAGCAGCGTAGGAGTTGAGGGCACTAATGAAAAACTGTTTTTT. Amino acid sequence: CASSVGVEGTNEKLFF. This sequence joins TRBV9 and TRBJ1-4, with D unclear. The V end lost 0 bases, the J end lost 2 bases, and 11 bases lay between the germline ends. The CDR3 consists of 16 residues. Germline V gives CDR1 SGDLS, CDR2 YYNGEE. Complete variable domain (other parts from reference TRBV9 and TRBJ1-4): DSGVTQTPKHLITATGQRVTLRCSPRSGDLSVYWYQQSLDQGLQFLIQYYNGEERAKGNILERFSAQQFPDLHSELNLSSLELGDSALYFCASSVGVEGTNEKLFFGSGTQLSVL.

V gene TRBV27 combines with J gene TRBJ1-4; D remains ambiguous. This CDR3 region has 14 residues. Between the trimmed V and J ends, which lost 6 bases and 7 bases, there was a span of 15 bases. Germline V gene data show CDR1 as MNHEY and CDR2 as SMNVEV (reference sequence). The CDR3 reads CASRLVAPGEKLFF. The CDR3 DNA reads as TGTGCCAGCAGACTAGTGGCTCCGGGTGAAAAACTGTTTTTT. Based on the CDR3 plus reference TRBV27 and TRBJ1-4, the full variable domain is EAQVTQNPRYLITVTGKKLTVTCSQNMNHEYMSWYRQDPGLGLRQIYYSMNVEVTDKGDVPEGYKVSRKEKRNFPLILESPSPNQTSLYFCASRLVAPGEKLFFGSGTQLSVL.